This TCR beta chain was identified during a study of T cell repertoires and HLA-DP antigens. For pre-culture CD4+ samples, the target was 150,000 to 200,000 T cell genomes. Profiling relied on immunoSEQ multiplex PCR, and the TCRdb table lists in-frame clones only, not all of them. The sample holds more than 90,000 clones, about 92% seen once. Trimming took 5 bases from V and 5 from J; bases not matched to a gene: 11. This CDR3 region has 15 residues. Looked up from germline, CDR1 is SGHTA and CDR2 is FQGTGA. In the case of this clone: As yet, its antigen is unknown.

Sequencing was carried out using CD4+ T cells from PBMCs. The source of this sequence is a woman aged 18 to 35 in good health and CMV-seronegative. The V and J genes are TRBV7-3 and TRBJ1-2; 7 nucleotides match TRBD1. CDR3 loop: CASSLGTADGYGYTF. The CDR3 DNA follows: TGTGCCAGCAGCCTGGGGACAGCCGATGGGTATGGCTACACCTTC.